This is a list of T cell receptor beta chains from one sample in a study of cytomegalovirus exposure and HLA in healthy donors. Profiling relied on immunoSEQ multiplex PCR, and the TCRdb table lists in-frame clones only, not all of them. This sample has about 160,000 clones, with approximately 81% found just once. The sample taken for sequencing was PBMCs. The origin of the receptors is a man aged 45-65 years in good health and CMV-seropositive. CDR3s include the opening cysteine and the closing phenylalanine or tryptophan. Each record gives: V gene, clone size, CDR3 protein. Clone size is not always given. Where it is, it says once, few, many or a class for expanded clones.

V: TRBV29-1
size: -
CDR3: CSAAWAGVGTEAFF

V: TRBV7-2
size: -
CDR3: CASSLRVGGQGRYGYTF

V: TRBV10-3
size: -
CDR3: CAISESLGYYEQYF

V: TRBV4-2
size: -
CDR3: CASSPGLASYEQYF

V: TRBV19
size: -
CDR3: CASSGGRYYNEQFF

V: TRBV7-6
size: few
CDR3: CASSSGSGNTIYF

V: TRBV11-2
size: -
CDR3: CASSFGLAGETQYF

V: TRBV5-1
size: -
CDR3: CASSLGGQSDTEAFF

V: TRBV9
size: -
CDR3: CASSVDGLAGVTGTGELFF

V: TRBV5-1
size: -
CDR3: CASSFEFGFGYTF

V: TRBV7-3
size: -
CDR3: CASSLTGAGASTQYF

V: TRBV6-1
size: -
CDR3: CASSEAGGQGMRQYF

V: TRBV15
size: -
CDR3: CATSRLNRETDGYTF

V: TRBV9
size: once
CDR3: CASSARTGSNYGYTF

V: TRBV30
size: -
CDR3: CAWSRGIETQYF

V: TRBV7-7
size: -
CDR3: CASSYSIGDSSQYF

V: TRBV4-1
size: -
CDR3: CASSQGQGQTYGYTF

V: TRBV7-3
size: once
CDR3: CASSRGSANTEAFF

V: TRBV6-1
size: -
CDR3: CASSPQGPEETQYF

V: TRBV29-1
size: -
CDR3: CSVGDRREYNEQFF

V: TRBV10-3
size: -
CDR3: CAISAGQGGGYTF

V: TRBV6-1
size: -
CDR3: CAVRASTDTQYF

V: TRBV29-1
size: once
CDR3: CSVEGSTGDTYEQYF

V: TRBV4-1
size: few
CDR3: CASSWLGRRDNEQFF

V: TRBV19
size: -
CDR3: CASKWQGNQPQHF

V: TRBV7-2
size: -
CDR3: CASSLRSPLGQPQHF

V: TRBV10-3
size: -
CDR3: CATLDLAGNYEQYF

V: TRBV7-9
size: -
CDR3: CASSGTSGNTGELFF

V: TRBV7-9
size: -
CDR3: CASSSVGSEKLFF

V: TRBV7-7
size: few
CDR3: CASSLSEDTEAFF

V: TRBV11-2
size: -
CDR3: CASSLENYSYEQYF

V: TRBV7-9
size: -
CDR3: CASSSSGTDTQYF

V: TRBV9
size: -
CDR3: CASSEAGVDYEQFF

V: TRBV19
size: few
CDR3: CASSVGTSVYQETQYF

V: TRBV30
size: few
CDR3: CAWTRRRDTGELFF

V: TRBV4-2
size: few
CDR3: CASSQDRETPYNEQFF

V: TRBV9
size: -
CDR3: CASSVGTHYEQYF

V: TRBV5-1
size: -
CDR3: CASSLTTGLAGETTDTQYF

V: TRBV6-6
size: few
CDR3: CASSSHSTEQYF

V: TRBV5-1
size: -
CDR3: CASSWGDRDNTIYF

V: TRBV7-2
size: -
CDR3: CASSLTVRGKSNNEQFF

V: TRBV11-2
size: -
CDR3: CASSLQGALNSPLHF